This entry lists 30 T cell receptor beta chains sequenced from one sample in a study of CD8+ T cells in alopecia areata. cDNA reverse transcribed from extracted RNA served as the sequencing template. Sequencing used immunoSEQ multiplex PCR; TCRdb keeps in-frame clones, though not all of them. This sample carries about 120,000 clones, 49% of them seen once, and the ten largest clones take roughly a sixth. The sequencing here drew on CD8+ T cells sorted from blood, taken at week 0. These receptors all come from a human donor with alopecia areata.

V is TRBV27 and J is TRBJ1-5; D gene unclear. The CDR3 totals 14 residues. V was cut by 5 bases and J by 1 base, with 9 bases left in between. Germline V gene data show CDR1 as MNHEY and CDR2 as SMNVEV (reference sequence). The CDR3 loop reads CASSPRESNQPQHF. DNA for the CDR3: TGTGCCAGCAGTCCCCGAGAGAGCAATCAGCCCCAGCATTTT.

This chain uses TRBV2 with TRBJ1-5; D may be TRBD1 (5 bases). Between the trimmed V and J ends, which lost 5 bases and 6 bases, there was a span of 11 bases. The CDR3 is 13 amino acids. The germline gives CDR1 SNHLY, CDR2 FYNNEI. The CDR3: CASSFTGSQPQHF. The DNA of the CDR3 is TGTGCCAGCAGTTTTACAGGCTCTCAGCCCCAGCATTTT. The complete variable domain, with remaining parts taken from reference TRBV2 and TRBJ1-5, reads EPEVTQTPSHQVTQMGQEVILRCVPISNHLYFYWYRQILGQKVEFLVSFYNNEISEKSEIFDDQFSVERPDGSNFTLKIRSTKLEDSAMYFCASSFTGSQPQHFGDGTRLSIL.

The chain links TRBV18 to TRBJ1-2, with 8 bases that match TRBD1. CDR1 is KGHSH, CDR2 LQKENI, per germline. The length of the CDR3 is 15 residues. Trimming cost V 4 bases and J 8 bases; bases outside gene matches: 12. The CDR3 spells CASSLALDREHGYTF. CDR3 in DNA: TGTGCCAGCTCACTAGCGTTGGACAGGGAACACGGCTACACCTTC.

This clone has only one observation. The chain uses TRBV29-1 and TRBJ2-7; TRBD2 matches at 9 bases. This CDR3 region has 13 residues. V lost 5 bases to trimming and J lost 0 bases; unmatched junction nucleotides: 2. CDR1 is SQVTM, CDR2 ANQGSEA, per germline. The CDR3 DNA reads TGCAGCGTTCGGACTAGCGACTCCTACGAGCAGTACTTC. Its protein is CSVRTSDSYEQYF.

V is TRBV29-1 and J is TRBJ2-7, with 7 bases aligning to TRBD1. The CDR3 has 12 amino acids. Germline assignment: CDR1 SQVTM and CDR2 ANQGSEA. Trimming at V came to 6 bases and at J to 5 bases, leaving 7 bases not matched to a gene. The CDR3 sequence: CSVRQGPHEQYF. CDR3 nucleotide sequence: TGCAGCGTGAGACAGGGCCCCCACGAGCAGTACTTC.

V gene TRBV27 combines with J gene TRBJ1-2, with 7 bases lining up with TRBD1. The trim removed 8 bases at V and 8 bases at J, leaving 14 bases unmatched. CDR1 and CDR2 (germline): MNHEY, SMNVEV (reference sequence). CDR3 length equals 14 residues. This CDR3 reads CASGPGTAFYGYTF. The CDR3 DNA reads as TGTGCCAGCGGACCAGGGACAGCGTTCTACGGCTACACCTTC.

This clone was counted a few times. The J gene is TRBJ2-7, the V gene TRBV13; 8 bases line up with TRBD1. The CDR3 runs to 13 residues. The ends lost 4 bases at V and 3 bases at J; junction bases unmatched: 2. CDR1 is PRHDT and CDR2 is FYEKMQ in the germline V gene (reference sequence). The CDR3, as DNA: TGTGCCAGCAGCTGGGGACAGGACTACGAGCAGTACTTC. Protein product: CASSWGQDYEQYF.

This chain uses TRBV4-1 with TRBJ1-3; 10 bases line up with TRBD1. V lost 2 bases and J lost 7; bases outside the gene matches: 5. CDR1 and CDR2 (germline): MGHRA, YSYEKL. The CDR3 consists of 15 residues. As DNA, the CDR3 is TGCGCCAGCAGCCAACCCCGGGACAGGGGCAACACCATATATTTT. The encoded protein is CASSQPRDRGNTIYF.

The CDR3, as DNA: TGTGCCAGCTCACCTGATGAGGGGACCTACGAGCAGTACTTC. Protein product: CASSPDEGTYEQYF. The J gene is TRBJ2-7, the V gene TRBV18, with D perhaps being TRBD1 or TRBD2 (5 bases each). The CDR3 covers 14 residues. Germline V lookup: CDR1 KGHSH, CDR2 LQKENI. Trimming took off 3 bases at V and 2 bases at J, with 11 bases between the two ends.

The chain joins TRBV4-3 to TRBJ2-3, with 11 bases identical to TRBD1. Trimming took 1 base from V and 4 from J; bases not matched to a gene: 1. This CDR3 has 15 amino acids. CDR1 and CDR2 from the germline V gene are LGHNA and YSLEER. CDR3 in amino acids: CASSQGTGGADTQYF. The DNA of the CDR3 is TGCGCCAGCAGCCAAGGGACAGGGGGCGCAGATACGCAGTATTTT.

Only a few counts were recorded for this clone. This sequence joins TRBV13 and TRBJ2-7; no definite D call. From germline, CDR1 is PRHDT and CDR2 FYEKMQ (reference sequence). The CDR3 consists of 13 residues. Trimming left V 5 bases short and J 5 bases short, with 13 bases between. The DNA for the CDR3 is TGTGCCAGCAGCACACACCCCCGGGACGAGCAGTACTTC. Protein product: CASSTHPRDEQYF.

This sequence joins TRBV13 and TRBJ1-1; 7 bases are shared with TRBD1. The ends lost 4 bases at V and 3 bases at J; junction bases unmatched: 8. In germline, CDR1 is PRHDT, CDR2 FYEKMQ (reference sequence). This CDR3 has 15 residues. The CDR3 nucleotides read TGTGCCAGCAGCTCGGGACAGCTGGAGGACACTGAAGCTTTCTTT. It specifies CASSSGQLEDTEAFF.

The rearrangement joins TRBV7-9 to TRBJ1-4, with D hard to call. The CDR3 is 12 residues long. The ends were cut back, 1 base at V and 13 bases at J, with 10 bases in the middle. Germline CDR1 is SEHNR and CDR2 is FQNEAQ (reference sequence). CDR3 DNA: TGTGCCAGCAGCTTAGAGGGAGTCCGACTGTTTTTT. This translates into CASSLEGVRLFF.

This clone was counted only a few times. This chain connects TRBV4-1 to TRBJ1-1; the D is unclear. The CDR3 has 13 residues. The germline V and J ends were trimmed by 4 bases and 0 bases, with 6 bases remaining between them. Germline V CDR1 and CDR2: MGHRA, YSYEKL. The CDR3 bases are TGCGCCAGCAGCCCCGGGATGAACACTGAAGCTTTCTTT. Translation gives CASSPGMNTEAFF.

This clone was picked up a small number of times. V gene TRBV10-3 combines with J gene TRBJ1-5; D unresolved. Trimming took off 6 bases at V and 0 bases at J, with 3 bases between the two ends. The CDR3 covers 12 residues. The germline gives CDR1 ENHRY, CDR2 SYGVKD. CDR3 DNA sequence: TGTGCCATCAGAGATAGCAATCAGCCCCAGCATTTT. Its protein product is CAIRDSNQPQHF.

The chain is built from TRBV5-6 and TRBJ1-4; D gene unclear. The CDR3 runs to 11 residues. V was cut by 3 bases and J by 4 bases, with 1 base left in between. Germline assignment: CDR1 SGHDT and CDR2 YYEEEE. The CDR3 region has the DNA TGTGCCAGCAGCTATAATGAAAAACTGTTTTTT. Protein product: CASSYNEKLFF.

This rearrangement joins TRBV27 to TRBJ1-6; D gene ambiguous. This CDR3 spans 12 amino acids. Germline CDR1 MNHEY, CDR2 SMNVEV (reference sequence). The CDR3 bases are TGTGCAGTGCGGGAAAATAATTCACCCCTCCACTTT. This codes for CAVRENNSPLHF.

The CDR3 region is CASSAPGLASTDTQYF. The CDR3 nucleotides read TGTGCCAGTAGTGCCCCGGGACTAGCTTCGACAGATACGCAGTATTTT. The chain couples TRBV19 to TRBJ2-3; the match to TRBD2 covers 9 bases. The germline V gene has CDR1 LNHDA and CDR2 SQIVND (reference sequence). Losses at the gene ends were 5 bases for V and 3 bases for J; bases not matched to a gene: 9. The CDR3 totals 16 residues.

The DNA of the CDR3 is TGCGCCAGCAGCTTGAGGGGTCCCTACGAGCAGTACTTC. Its protein is CASSLRGPYEQYF. V and J are TRBV5-1 and TRBJ2-7, with D tentatively TRBD1 (5 bases). The CDR3 contains 13 residues. Per germline, CDR1 SGHRS and CDR2 YFSETQ. The ends were cut back, 1 base at V and 2 bases at J, with 7 bases in the middle.

The chain uses TRBV2 and TRBJ2-4, with 8 nucleotides matching TRBD1. CDR3 size: 15 residues. The ends lost 4 bases at V and 1 base at J; junction bases unmatched: 3. Germline V lookup: CDR1 SNHLY, CDR2 FYNNEI. The CDR3 reads CASSAWTGAKNIQYF. The CDR3, as DNA: TGTGCCAGCAGTGCCTGGACAGGGGCCAAAAACATTCAGTACTTC. The full variable domain, with the rest looked up from reference TRBV2 and TRBJ2-4, is EPEVTQTPSHQVTQMGQEVILRCVPISNHLYFYWYRQILGQKVEFLVSFYNNEISEKSEIFDDQFSVERPDGSNFTLKIRSTKLEDSAMYFCASSAWTGAKNIQYFGAGTRLSVL.

The rearrangement uses TRBV27 and TRBJ2-1; no clear D gene. The germline CDR1 and CDR2 sequences are MNHEY and SMNVEV (reference sequence). The CDR3 spans 14 residues. The V and J ends lost 5 bases and 6 bases respectively, with 14 bases between them. The CDR3 reads CASSAGLPLNEQFF. CDR3 nucleotides: TGTGCCAGCAGTGCCGGGCTTCCCCTCAATGAGCAGTTCTTC.

CDR3: CASSGDSGGPTDTQYF. The CDR3 region has the DNA TGTGCCAGCAGTGGAGATAGCGGGGGGCCCACAGATACGCAGTATTTT. This chain connects TRBV25-1 to TRBJ2-3; 10 bases are a match to TRBD2. Germline CDR1 and CDR2: MGHDK and SYGVNS. With V trimmed by 4 bases and J by 2 bases, 6 bases remained unmatched. This CDR3 is 16 amino acids long.

This clone was found a few times. The chain employs TRBV14 and TRBJ2-2; D is unclear. The V end was cut by 4 bases, the J end by 1 base, with 4 bases between. This CDR3 is built from 13 residues. Per the germline V gene, CDR1 is SGHDN and CDR2 is FVKESK. CDR3 in DNA: TGTGCCAGCAGCCTTGGGAACACCGGGGAGCTGTTTTTT. It is translated as CASSLGNTGELFF.

The chain uses TRBV10-3 and TRBJ1-2; D gene uncertain. Trimming left V 1 base short and J 5 bases short, with 5 bases between. CDR3 length: 12 residues. The germline CDR1 and CDR2 sequences are ENHRY and SYGVKD. The DNA for the CDR3 is TGTGCCATCAGTGAGTTGGCGTATGGCTACACCTTC. Amino acid sequence: CAISELAYGYTF.

Only a few counts were recorded for this clone. The chain recombines TRBV30 with TRBJ1-6; no reliable D call. This CDR3 comprises 14 residues. The germline V gene has CDR1 GTSNPN and CDR2 SVGIG (reference sequence). V shed 3 bases and J shed 8 bases, with 14 bases lying between them. CDR3 in DNA: TGTGCCTGGAGGTACTGGGAAATGGATTCACCCCTCCACTTT. Its protein is CAWRYWEMDSPLHF. The entire variable domain, with the rest obtained from reference TRBV30 and TRBJ1-6, is as follows: SQTIHQWPATLVQPVGSPLSLECTVEGTSNPNLYWYRQAAGRGLQLLFYSVGIGQISSEVPQNLSASRPQDRQFILSSKKLLLSDSGFYLCAWRYWEMDSPLHFGNGTRLTVT.

This clone was detected a few times. Distinct nucleotide sequences in the sample also encode this CDR3. The CDR3 nucleotides read TGTGCCTGGAGTGTAGGTGAGCAGTTCTTC. It codes for CAWSVGEQFF. This chain uses TRBV30 with TRBJ2-1; D remains unclear. The CDR3 contains 10 residues. In germline, CDR1 is GTSNPN, CDR2 SVGIG (reference sequence). The ends were cut back, 0 bases at V and 9 bases at J, with 3 bases in the middle.

This chain links TRBV27 with TRBJ2-7; unclear D gene. The CDR3 runs to 14 residues. The ends were cut back, 6 bases at V and 2 bases at J, with 14 bases in the middle. CDR1 and CDR2 from the germline V gene are MNHEY and SMNVEV (reference sequence). The CDR3: CASSLGPDPYEQYF. The CDR3, as DNA: TGTGCCAGCAGCCTAGGACCCGACCCCTACGAGCAGTACTTC.

The chain recombines TRBV13 with TRBJ1-1, with a weak D call TRBD1 (5 bases). The CDR3 covers 11 residues. The V gene's germline CDR1 is PRHDT and CDR2 FYEKMQ (reference sequence). Deletions cut 3 bases from V and 8 bases from J, with 7 bases between. CDR3 nucleotide sequence: TGTGCCAGCAGCTTGACAGTAGAAGCTTTCTTT. It encodes CASSLTVEAFF.

The CDR3 region is CASSATGSPDTQYF. In DNA, the CDR3 is TGTGCCAGCAGTGCGACAGGGTCCCCAGATACGCAGTATTTT. The chain combines TRBV27 with TRBJ2-3; 7 bases agree with TRBD1. Germline loops: CDR1 MNHEY, CDR2 SMNVEV (reference sequence). V lost 5 bases to trimming and J lost 4 bases; unmatched junction nucleotides: 6. This CDR3 has 14 residues.

The gene calls are TRBV6-1 and TRBJ1-5, with D tentatively TRBD1 (5 bases). Trimming pared 4 bases from V and 5 bases from J, leaving 12 bases between. This CDR3 comprises 14 residues. Per the germline V gene, CDR1 is MNHNS and CDR2 is SASEGT. The CDR3 sequence is CASSGQIVDQPQHF. The CDR3 coding sequence is TGTGCCAGCAGTGGACAGATTGTGGATCAGCCCCAGCATTTT.